This T cell receptor beta chain was profiled in a study of blood T cell repertoires in COVID-19. About the study: Material from acute and convalescent COVID-19 was sourced from the United States, Italy and Spain. The analysed material was cDNA or gDNA that came from T cells, B-cell-depleted T cells, or PBMCs.

Per the original data handling: Estimated nucleated cell counts came from reference gene primer amplification. The data were produced by immunoSEQ multiplex PCR, yet TCRdb's version contains in-frame clones alone and is incomplete. V and J calls and clone size are given by that table; D and trimming were obtained from the DNA. This sample has 95,000 to 150,000 clones; 70% to 85% occur once, and the top ten carry around 4.5%. The origin of this receptor is a woman in her sixties or seventies with acute or convalescent COVID-19. The sample was peripheral blood.

CDR3 residues: CASSLSRGAGYEQYF. The CDR3 nucleotides read TGTGCCAGCAGTTTATCGCGGGGGGCCGGCTACGAGCAGTACTTC. The V and J genes are TRBV27 and TRBJ2-7; TRBD2 matches at 8 bases. The CDR3 runs to 15 residues. CDR1 is MNHEY, CDR2 SMNVEV, per germline (reference sequence). Losses at the gene ends were 0 bases for V and 3 bases for J; bases not matched to a gene: 4.